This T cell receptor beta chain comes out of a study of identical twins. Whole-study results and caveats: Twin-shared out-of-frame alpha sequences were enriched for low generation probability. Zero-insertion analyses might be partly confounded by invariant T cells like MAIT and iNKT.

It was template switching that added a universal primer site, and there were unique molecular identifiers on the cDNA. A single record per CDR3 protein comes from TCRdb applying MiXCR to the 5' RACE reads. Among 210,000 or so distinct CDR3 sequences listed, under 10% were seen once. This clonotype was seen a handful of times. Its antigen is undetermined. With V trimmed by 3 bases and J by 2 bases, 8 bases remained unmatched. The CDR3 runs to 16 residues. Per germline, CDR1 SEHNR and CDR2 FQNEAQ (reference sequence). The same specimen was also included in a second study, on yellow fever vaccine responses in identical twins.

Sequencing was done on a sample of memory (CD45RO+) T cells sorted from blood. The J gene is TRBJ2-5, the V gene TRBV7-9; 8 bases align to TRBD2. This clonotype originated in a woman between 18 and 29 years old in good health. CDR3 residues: CASSLGVSGGQETQYF. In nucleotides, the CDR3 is TGTGCCAGCAGCTTGGGGGTCAGCGGGGGTCAAGAGACCCAGTACTTC. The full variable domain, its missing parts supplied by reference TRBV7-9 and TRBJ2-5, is DTGVSQNPRHKITKRGQNVTFRCDPISEHNRLYWYRQTLGQGPEFLTYFQNEAQLEKSRLLSDRFSAERPKGSFSTLEIQRTEQGDSAMYLCASSLGVSGGQETQYFGPGTRLLVL.